This T cell receptor beta chain was found in a study of cytotoxic CD8 clonotypes in ibrutinib-treated CLL. Study-level background: Recorded responses included 25 or so partial and 2 complete; following median approximately 5.5 years, roughly 15 stayed remitted and roughly twelve progressed. Response sampling came at median around twelve months of treatment, ranging roughly 6 to 36 months. Study-level findings and limits: Under treatment, the uncommon public clonotypes either contracted or remained stable.

Sequencing used immunoSEQ multiplex PCR; TCRdb keeps in-frame clones, though not all of them. The sample contains some 130,000 clones, about 78% of which appear only once. Library input was around 2.1 micrograms of DNA from cryopreserved PBMCs. J lost 1 base, V lost 4 bases, and 6 bases had no gene match. CDR3 length equals 15 residues. Germline CDR1 and CDR2: SEHNR and FQNEAQ (reference sequence). A remark on this clone: The antigen remains undetermined.

The rearrangement uses TRBV7-9 and TRBJ2-7; 8 bases line up with TRBD1. The TCR comes from a human donor with chronic lymphocytic leukemia. Sample: PBMCs, taken after 24 months of ibrutinib treatment. This chain's CDR3 is CASSSRQGWSYEQYF. CDR3 bases: TGTGCCAGCAGCTCCCGACAGGGGTGGTCCTACGAGCAGTACTTC.